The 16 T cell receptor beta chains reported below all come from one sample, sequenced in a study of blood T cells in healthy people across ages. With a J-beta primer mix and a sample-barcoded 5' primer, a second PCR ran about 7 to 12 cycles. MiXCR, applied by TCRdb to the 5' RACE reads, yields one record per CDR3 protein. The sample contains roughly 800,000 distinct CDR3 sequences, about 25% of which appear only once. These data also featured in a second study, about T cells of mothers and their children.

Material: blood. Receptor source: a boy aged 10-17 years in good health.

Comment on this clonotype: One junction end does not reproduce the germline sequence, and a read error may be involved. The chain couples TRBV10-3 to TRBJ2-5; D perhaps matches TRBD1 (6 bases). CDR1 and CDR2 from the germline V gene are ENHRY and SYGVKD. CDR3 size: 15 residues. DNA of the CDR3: TGTACCATCAGGGGTAACTTAGAATTCGGAGAGACCCTGTACTTC. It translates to CTIRGNLEFGETLYF.

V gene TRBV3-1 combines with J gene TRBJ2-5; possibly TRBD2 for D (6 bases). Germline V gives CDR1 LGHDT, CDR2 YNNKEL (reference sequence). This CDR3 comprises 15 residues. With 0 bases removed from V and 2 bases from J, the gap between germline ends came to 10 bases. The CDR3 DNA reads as TGTGCCAGCAGCCAAGAGGGAGGCCGACAAGAGACCCAGTACTTC. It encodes CASSQEGGRQETQYF.

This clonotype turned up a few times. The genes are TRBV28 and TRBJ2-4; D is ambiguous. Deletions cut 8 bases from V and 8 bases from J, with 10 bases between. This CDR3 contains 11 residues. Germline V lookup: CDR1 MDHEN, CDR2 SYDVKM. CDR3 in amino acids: CASSPQYIQYF. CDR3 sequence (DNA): TGTGCCAGCTCTCCCCAATACATTCAGTACTTC.

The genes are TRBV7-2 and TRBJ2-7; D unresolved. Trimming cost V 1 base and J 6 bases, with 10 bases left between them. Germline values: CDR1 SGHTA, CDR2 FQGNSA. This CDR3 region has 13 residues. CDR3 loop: CASSLGPLGEQYF. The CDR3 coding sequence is TGTGCCAGCAGCTTAGGACCCTTGGGCGAGCAGTACTTC.

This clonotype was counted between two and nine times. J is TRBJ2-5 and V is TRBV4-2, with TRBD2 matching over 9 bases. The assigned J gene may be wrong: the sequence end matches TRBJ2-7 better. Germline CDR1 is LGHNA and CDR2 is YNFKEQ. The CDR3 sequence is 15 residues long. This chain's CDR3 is CASSQIAGVEYEQYF. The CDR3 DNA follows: TGTGCCAGCAGCCAGATAGCGGGAGTGGAATACGAGCAGTACTTC.

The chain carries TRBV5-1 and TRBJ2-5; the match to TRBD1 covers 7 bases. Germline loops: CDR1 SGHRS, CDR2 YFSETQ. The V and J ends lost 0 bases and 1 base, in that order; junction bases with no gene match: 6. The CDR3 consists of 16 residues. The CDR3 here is CASSLAKGATQETQYF. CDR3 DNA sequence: TGCGCCAGCAGCTTGGCCAAGGGGGCGACCCAAGAGACCCAGTACTTC.

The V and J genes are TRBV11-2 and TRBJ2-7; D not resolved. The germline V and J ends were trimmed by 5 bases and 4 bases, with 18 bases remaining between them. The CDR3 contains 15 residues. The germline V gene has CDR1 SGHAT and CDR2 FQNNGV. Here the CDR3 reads CASSLYTTLGYEQYF. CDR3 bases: TGTGCCAGCAGCCTCTATACAACCCTAGGATACGAGCAGTACTTC.

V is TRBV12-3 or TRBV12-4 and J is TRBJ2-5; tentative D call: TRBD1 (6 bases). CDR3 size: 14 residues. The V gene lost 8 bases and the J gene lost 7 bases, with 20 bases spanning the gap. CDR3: CASLPTGFIGTQYF. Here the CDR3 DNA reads TGTGCCAGCCTCCCTACAGGGTTTATAGGGACCCAGTACTTC.

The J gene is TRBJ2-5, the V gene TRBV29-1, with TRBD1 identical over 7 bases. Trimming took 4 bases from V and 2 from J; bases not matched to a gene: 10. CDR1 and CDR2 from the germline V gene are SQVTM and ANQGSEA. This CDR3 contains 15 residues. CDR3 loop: CSVGPPSTGQETQYF. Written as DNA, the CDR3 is TGCAGCGTTGGCCCCCCGTCGACAGGGCAAGAGACCCAGTACTTC.

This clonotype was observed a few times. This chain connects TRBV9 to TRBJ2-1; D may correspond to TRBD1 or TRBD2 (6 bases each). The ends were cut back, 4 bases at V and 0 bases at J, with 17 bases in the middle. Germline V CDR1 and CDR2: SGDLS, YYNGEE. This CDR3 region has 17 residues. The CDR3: CASSPEGGTSSYNEQFF. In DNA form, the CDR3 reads TGTGCCAGCAGCCCCGAGGGGGGTACGAGCTCCTACAATGAGCAGTTCTTC. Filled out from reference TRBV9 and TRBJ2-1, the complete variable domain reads DSGVTQTPKHLITATGQRVTLRCSPRSGDLSVYWYQQSLDQGLQFLIQYYNGEERAKGNILERFSAQQFPDLHSELNLSSLELGDSALYFCASSPEGGTSSYNEQFFGPGTRLTVL.

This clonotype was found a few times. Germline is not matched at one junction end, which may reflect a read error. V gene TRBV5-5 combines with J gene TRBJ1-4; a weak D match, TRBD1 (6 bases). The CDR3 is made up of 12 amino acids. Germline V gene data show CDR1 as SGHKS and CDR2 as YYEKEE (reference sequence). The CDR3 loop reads CVSSRTAEKLFF. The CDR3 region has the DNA TGTGTCAGCAGCAGGACAGCTGAAAAACTGTTTTTT.

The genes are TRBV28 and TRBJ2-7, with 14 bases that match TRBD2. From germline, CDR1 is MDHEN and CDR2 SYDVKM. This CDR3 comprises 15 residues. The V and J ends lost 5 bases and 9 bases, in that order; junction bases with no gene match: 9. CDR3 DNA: TGTGCCAGCAGTCGACCGGGACTAGCGGGAGTGGGGCAGTACTTC. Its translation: CASSRPGLAGVGQYF.

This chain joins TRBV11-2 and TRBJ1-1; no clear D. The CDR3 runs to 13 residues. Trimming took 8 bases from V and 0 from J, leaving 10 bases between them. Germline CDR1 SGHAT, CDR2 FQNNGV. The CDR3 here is CASGTVMNTEAFF. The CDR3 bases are TGTGCCAGCGGAACAGTCATGAACACTGAAGCTTTCTTT.

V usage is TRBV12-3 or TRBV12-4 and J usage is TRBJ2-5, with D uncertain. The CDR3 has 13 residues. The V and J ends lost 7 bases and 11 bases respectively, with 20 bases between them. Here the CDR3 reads CASTRGQFGEQYF. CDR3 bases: TGTGCCAGCACCAGAGGCCAATTCGGAGAGCAGTACTTC.

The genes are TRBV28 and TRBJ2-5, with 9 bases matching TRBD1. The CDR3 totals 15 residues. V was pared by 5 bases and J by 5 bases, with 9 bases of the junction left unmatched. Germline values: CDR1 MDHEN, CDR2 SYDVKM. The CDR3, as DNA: TGTGCCAGCAGTCCGGACGGGACAGGGTTGGAGACCCAGTACTTC. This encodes CASSPDGTGLETQYF.

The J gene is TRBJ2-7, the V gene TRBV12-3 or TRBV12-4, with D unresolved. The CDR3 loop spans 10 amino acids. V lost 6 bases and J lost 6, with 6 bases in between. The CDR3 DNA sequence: TGTGCCAGCAGCGCCTCCGAGCAGTACTTC. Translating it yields CASSASEQYF.